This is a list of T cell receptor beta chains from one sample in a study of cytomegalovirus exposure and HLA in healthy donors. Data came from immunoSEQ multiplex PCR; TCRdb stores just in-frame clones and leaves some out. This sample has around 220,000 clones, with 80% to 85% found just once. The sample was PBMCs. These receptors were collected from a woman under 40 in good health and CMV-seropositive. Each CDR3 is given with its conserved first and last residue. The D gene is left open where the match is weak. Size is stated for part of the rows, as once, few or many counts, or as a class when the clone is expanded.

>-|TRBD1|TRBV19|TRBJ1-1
CASRRTGGGTEAFF
TGTGCCAGTAGACGGACAGGGGGAGGCACTGAAGCTTTCTTT
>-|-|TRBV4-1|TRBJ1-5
CASSQGRGDDQPQHF
TGCGCCAGCAGCCAAGGGAGGGGGGACGATCAGCCCCAGCATTTT
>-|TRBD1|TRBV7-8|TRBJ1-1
CASSFLIETGSFGYTEAFF
TGTGCCAGCAGCTTTTTGATAGAGACAGGGTCTTTCGGGTACACTGAAGCTTTCTTT
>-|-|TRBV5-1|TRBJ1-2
CASSLARGTLETYGYTF
TGCGCCAGCAGCTTGGCCAGAGGGACTCTAGAGACCTATGGCTACACCTTC
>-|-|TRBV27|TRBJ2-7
CASSSEGLHEQYF
TGTGCCAGCAGTTCGGAAGGACTACACGAGCAGTACTTC
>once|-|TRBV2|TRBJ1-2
CASSEPGAGRNYGYTF
TGTGCCAGCAGTGAACCGGGGGCAGGCCGAAACTATGGCTACACCTTC
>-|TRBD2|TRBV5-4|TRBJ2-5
CASSLVVSGLYQETQYF
TGTGCCAGCAGCTTGGTGGTTAGCGGGTTATACCAAGAGACCCAGTACTTC
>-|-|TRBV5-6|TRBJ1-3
CASSLGISGNTIYF
TGTGCCAGCAGCTTGGGTATCTCTGGAAACACCATATATTTT
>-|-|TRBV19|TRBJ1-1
CASRPGTYTEAFF
TGTGCCAGTAGACCGGGGACATACACTGAAGCTTTCTTT
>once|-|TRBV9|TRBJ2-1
CASSGRNEQFF
TGTGCCAGCAGCGGGCGGAATGAGCAGTTCTTC
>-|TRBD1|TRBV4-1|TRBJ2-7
CASSPRDRGTYEQYF
TGCGCCAGCAGCCCCCGGGACAGGGGAACCTACGAGCAGTACTTC
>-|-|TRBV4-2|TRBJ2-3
CASSQGIGGASTDTQYF
TGTGCCAGCAGCCAAGGGATCGGCGGAGCTAGCACAGATACGCAGTATTTT
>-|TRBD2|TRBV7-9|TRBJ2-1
CASNRPGGPNEQFF
TGTGCCAGCAACCGCCCGGGAGGGCCCAATGAGCAGTTCTTC
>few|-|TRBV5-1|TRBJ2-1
CASRTRVDNEQFF
TGCGCCAGCAGAACCAGGGTTGACAATGAGCAGTTCTTC
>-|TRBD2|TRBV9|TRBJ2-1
CASSVDLSGRRNEQFF
TGTGCCAGCAGCGTAGACCTTAGCGGGAGGCGCAATGAGCAGTTCTTC
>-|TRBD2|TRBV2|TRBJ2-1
CASSEGLAGGPYNEQFF
TGTGCCAGCAGTGAGGGGCTAGCGGGAGGGCCGTACAATGAGCAGTTCTTC
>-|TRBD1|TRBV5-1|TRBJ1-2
CASSGDSLSYGYTF
TGCGCCAGCAGCGGGGACAGCTTAAGCTATGGCTACACCTTC
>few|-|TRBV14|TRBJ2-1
CASSQALAGVYEQFF
TGTGCCAGCAGCCAAGCGCTAGCAGGGGTGTATGAGCAGTTCTTC
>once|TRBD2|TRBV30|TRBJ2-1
CAWSATLAGVPNEQFF
TGTGCCTGGAGCGCGACTCTAGCGGGAGTTCCTAATGAGCAGTTCTTC
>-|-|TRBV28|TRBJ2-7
CASSFHGTASSYEQYF
TGTGCCAGCAGTTTTCACGGGACCGCTAGCTCCTACGAGCAGTACTTC
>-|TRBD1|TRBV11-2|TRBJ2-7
CASSLAGGIGYEQYF
TGTGCCAGCAGCTTAGCAGGGGGCATTGGGTACGAGCAGTACTTC
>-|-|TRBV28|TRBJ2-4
CASSFEVFGKNIQYF
TGTGCCAGCAGTTTCGAAGTGTTTGGCAAAAACATTCAGTACTTC
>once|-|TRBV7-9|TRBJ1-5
CASSYSNQPQHF
TGTGCCAGCAGCTATAGCAATCAGCCCCAGCATTTT
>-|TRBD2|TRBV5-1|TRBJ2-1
CASSTGLVNEQFF
TGCGCCAGCAGCACCGGACTAGTTAATGAGCAGTTCTTC
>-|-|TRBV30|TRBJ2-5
CAWTGGETQYF
TGTGCCTGGACTGGAGGAGAGACCCAGTACTTC
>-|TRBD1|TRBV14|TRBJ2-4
CASSRGQGKNIQYF
TGTGCCAGCAGCCGCGGACAGGGAAAAAACATTCAGTACTTC
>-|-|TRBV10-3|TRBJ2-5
CAISESQGAETQYF
TGTGCCATCAGTGAATCCCAGGGTGCAGAGACCCAGTACTTC
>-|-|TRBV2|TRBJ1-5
CASKGGGHDQPQHF
TGTGCCAGCAAGGGGGGGGGACATGATCAGCCCCAGCATTTT
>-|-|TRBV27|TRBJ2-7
CASSPPRRVHEQYF
TGTGCCAGCAGTCCCCCGCGGAGGGTACACGAGCAGTACTTC
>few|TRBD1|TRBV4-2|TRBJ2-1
CASSPGQVSGNEQFF
TGTGCCAGCAGCCCAGGACAGGTATCTGGCAATGAGCAGTTCTTC
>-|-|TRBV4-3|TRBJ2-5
CASSQDREDWVQETQYF
TGCGCCAGCAGCCAAGATCGCGAGGACTGGGTCCAAGAGACCCAGTACTTC
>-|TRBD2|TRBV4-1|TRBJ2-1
CASQPLGLAADNEQFF
TGCGCCAGCCAACCGTTAGGACTAGCGGCCGACAATGAGCAGTTCTTC
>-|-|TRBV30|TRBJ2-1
CAWSRAAYNEQFF
TGTGCCTGGTCGAGGGCTGCCTACAATGAGCAGTTCTTC
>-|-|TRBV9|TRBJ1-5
CASSVGVGNQPQHF
TGTGCCAGCAGCGTAGGTGTCGGCAATCAGCCCCAGCATTTT
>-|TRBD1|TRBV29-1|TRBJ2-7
CSARDSKNYEQYF
TGCAGCGCCCGGGACAGCAAGAACTACGAGCAGTACTTC
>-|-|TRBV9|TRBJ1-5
CASSGTRADQPQHF
TGTGCCAGCAGCGGGACGCGGGCTGATCAGCCCCAGCATTTT
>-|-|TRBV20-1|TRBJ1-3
CSASYRNTIYF
TGCAGTGCTTCGTACAGAAACACCATATATTTT
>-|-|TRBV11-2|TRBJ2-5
CASSLVGLSAAGETQYF
TGTGCCAGCAGCTTAGTCGGCTTGTCGGCAGCGGGAGAGACCCAGTACTTC
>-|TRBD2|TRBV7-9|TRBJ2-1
CASGQLAGYVFNEQFF
TGTGCCAGCGGCCAACTAGCGGGATATGTCTTCAATGAGCAGTTCTTC
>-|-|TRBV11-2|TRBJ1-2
CASSSVGTGLDGYTF
TGTGCCAGCAGCTCGGTAGGTACAGGGCTGGATGGCTACACCTTC
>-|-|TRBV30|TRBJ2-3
CAWGYTDTQYF
TGTGCCTGGGGTTACACAGATACGCAGTATTTT
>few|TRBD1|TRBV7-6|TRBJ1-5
CASSPGTGVPNQPQHF
TGTGCCAGCAGCCCGGGGACAGGAGTACCCAATCAGCCCCAGCATTTT
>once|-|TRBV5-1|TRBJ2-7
CTKRDEQYF
TGCACTAAGAGGGACGAGCAGTACTTC
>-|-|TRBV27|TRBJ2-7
CASSRLGYYEQYF
TGTGCCAGCAGTCGTCTAGGCTACTACGAGCAGTACTTC
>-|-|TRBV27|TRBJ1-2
CASSTKRGYGYTF
TGTGCCAGCAGTACAAAGCGGGGCTATGGCTACACCTTC
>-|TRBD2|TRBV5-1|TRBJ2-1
CASSWIAPTSGVINEQFF
TGCGCCAGCAGCTGGATAGCCCCGACTAGCGGAGTTATCAATGAGCAGTTCTTC
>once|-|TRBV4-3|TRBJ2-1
CASSHGSASYNEQFF
TGCGCCAGCAGCCACGGGAGCGCCTCCTACAATGAGCAGTTCTTC
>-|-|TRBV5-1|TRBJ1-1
CASSLDGGNTEAFF
TGCGCCAGCAGCTTGGACGGGGGTAACACTGAAGCTTTCTTT
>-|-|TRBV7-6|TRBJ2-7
CASKGYRGNEQYF
TGTGCCAGCAAGGGCTATCGCGGCAACGAGCAGTACTTC
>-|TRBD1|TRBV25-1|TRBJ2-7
CASSESRDRVYEQYF
TGTGCCAGCAGTGAATCCCGGGACAGGGTCTACGAGCAGTACTTC
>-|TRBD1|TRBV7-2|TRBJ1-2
CASSVRTGLNYGYTF
TGTGCCAGCAGCGTTAGGACAGGGCTTAACTATGGCTACACCTTC
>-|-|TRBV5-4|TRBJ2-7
CASSLDRLYEQYF
TGTGCCAGCAGCTTGGACAGACTCTACGAGCAGTACTTC
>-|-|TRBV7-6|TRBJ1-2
CASSLAQTSPDGYTF
TGTGCCAGCAGCTTAGCTCAGACCTCCCCTGATGGCTACACCTTC
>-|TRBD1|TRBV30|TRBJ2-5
CAWSVLRTGGSSRAQYF
TGTGCCTGGAGTGTACTGAGGACAGGGGGTTCCAGTCGTGCCCAGTACTTC
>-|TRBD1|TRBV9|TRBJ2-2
CASSVGAGGSTSTNTGELFF
TGTGCCAGCAGCGTAGGGGCAGGGGGCTCCACTTCAACGAACACCGGGGAGCTGTTTTTT